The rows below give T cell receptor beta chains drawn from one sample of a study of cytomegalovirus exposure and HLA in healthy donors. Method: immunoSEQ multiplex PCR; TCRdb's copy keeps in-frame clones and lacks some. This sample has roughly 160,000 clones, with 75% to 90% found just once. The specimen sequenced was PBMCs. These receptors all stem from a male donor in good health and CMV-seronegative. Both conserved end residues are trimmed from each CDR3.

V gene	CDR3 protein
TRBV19	ASNPPGRTGFTEAF
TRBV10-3	AISAGDRVRTEAF
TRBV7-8	ASSWISGGAGTDTQY
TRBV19	ASSILGHEGETQY
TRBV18	ASSPKTGVNTEAF
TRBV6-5	ASSYSNSGGSYEQY
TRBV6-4	ASSWDTDQPQH
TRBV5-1	ASSREPTGIQETQY
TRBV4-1	ASSQDLAGEDNEQF
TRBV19	ASSIGPGENEKLF
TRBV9	ASSVEGTGNSPLH
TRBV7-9	ASSLDRGSPLH
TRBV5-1	ASSRSRLQGVTEAF
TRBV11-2	ASSAHSGEQY
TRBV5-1	ASSLGLAGTIDTQY
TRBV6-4	ASSDHTGGANYGYT
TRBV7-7	ASSLGARGLSETQY
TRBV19	ASSPTGIVKQAHYGYT
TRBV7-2	ASSPPLTTLHEEQY
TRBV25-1	ASSEYSSMEAF
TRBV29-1	SVAQGGQY
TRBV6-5	ASSSGHNYGYT
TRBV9	ASTRRGGALETQY
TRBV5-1	ASSLTGTEAF
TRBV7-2	ASSFTGVGTEAF
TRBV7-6	ASSLGQGTHQPQH
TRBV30	AWTLGQSLAEKLF
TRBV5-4	ASSRGLAGRTQETQY
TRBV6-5	ASRSPAGPYGYT
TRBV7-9	ASSRGTGSEKLF
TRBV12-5	ASGAPGANVLT
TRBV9	ASSAGSKTQY